The 6 T cell receptor beta chains presented below share a single source sample, sequenced in a study of blood T cell repertoires in COVID-19 (dated by TCRdb to 2020 to 2022). The library was generated by the immunoSEQ multiplex PCR assay. TCRdb holds this immuneACCESS table with in-frame rearrangements only. Some clones are missing; in checked studies, unresolved V genes explain under half, and the rest has no known cause. The sample table records about 65,000 clones; about 93% of these occur just once. Together, the top ten hold approximately 2.6% of the sample. The sequenced sample was peripheral blood. Receptors originate from a man aged 65 to 79 with active COVID-19.

The V call is TRBV7-2, the J call TRBJ1-2; 7 bases map to TRBD1. The germline gives CDR1 SGHTA, CDR2 FQGNSA. Trimming at V came to 5 bases and at J to 4 bases, leaving 10 bases not matched to a gene. CDR3 length equals 15 residues. The DNA for the CDR3 is TGTGCCAGCAGCCCGGCGACAGGGATAGCCTATGGCTACACCTTC. This gives the protein CASSPATGIAYGYTF.

This clone was seen once. The rearrangement joins TRBV3-1 (or the pseudogene TRBV3-2) to TRBJ1-4; 8 nucleotides line up with TRBD1. CDR1 and CDR2 (germline): LGHDT, YNNKEL (reference sequence). With V trimmed by 1 base and J by 3 bases, 7 bases remained unmatched. The CDR3 contains 17 residues. CDR3 bases: TGTGCCAGCAGCCAAGTAGGGACAGGCTCGTCTAATGAAAAACTGTTTTTT. It specifies CASSQVGTGSSNEKLFF.

The CDR3 DNA is TGTGCCAGCAGCCTAACCACAGGGGTGGAGACCCAGTACTTC. It encodes CASSLTTGVETQYF. This rearrangement joins TRBV5-8 to TRBJ2-5, with 7 bases matching TRBD1. The V and J ends lost 4 bases and 5 bases, in that order; junction bases with no gene match: 8. CDR1 and CDR2 (germline): SGHTS, YDEGEE. The CDR3 is made up of 14 amino acids.

The chain couples TRBV2 to TRBJ2-5, with 13 positions matching TRBD2. CDR3 length equals 14 residues. Germline V gives CDR1 SNHLY, CDR2 FYNNEI. J lost 6 bases, V lost 4 bases, and 2 bases had no gene match. The CDR3 DNA reads as TGTGCCAGCAGTGGGACTAGCGGGGGAAAGACCCAGTACTTC. Protein: CASSGTSGGKTQYF.

The CDR3 spells CASSSQDTQNTEAFF. The DNA of the CDR3 is TGTGCCAGCAGCTCCCAGGACACTCAGAACACTGAAGCTTTCTTT. The rearrangement uses TRBV7-9 and TRBJ1-1; tentatively, D is TRBD1 (5 bases). Between the trimmed V and J ends, which lost 4 bases and 1 base, there was a span of 13 bases. The CDR3 sequence is 15 residues long. Germline V lookup: CDR1 SEHNR, CDR2 FQNEAQ (reference sequence).

The chain has TRBV19 and TRBJ2-6; D unresolved. Per germline, CDR1 LNHDA and CDR2 SQIVND (reference sequence). The CDR3 length is 16 residues. V shed 5 bases and J shed 2 bases, with 13 bases lying between them. In DNA, the CDR3 is TGTGCCAGTAGTCATCGAGGAAGCACTGGGGCCAACGTCCTGACTTTC. Protein sequence: CASSHRGSTGANVLTF.